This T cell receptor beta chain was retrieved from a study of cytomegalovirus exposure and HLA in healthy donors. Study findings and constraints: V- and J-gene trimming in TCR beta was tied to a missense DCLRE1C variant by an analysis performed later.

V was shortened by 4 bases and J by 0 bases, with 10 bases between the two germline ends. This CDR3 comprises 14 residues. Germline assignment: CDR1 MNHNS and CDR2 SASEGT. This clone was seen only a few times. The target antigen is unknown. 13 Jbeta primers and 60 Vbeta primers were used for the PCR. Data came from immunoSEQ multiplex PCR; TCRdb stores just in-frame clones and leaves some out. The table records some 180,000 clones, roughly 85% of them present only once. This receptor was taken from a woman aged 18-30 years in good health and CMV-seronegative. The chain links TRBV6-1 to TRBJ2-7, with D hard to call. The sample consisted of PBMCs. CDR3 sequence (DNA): TGTGCCAGCAGTGTTAGCCCCGACTCCTACGAGCAGTACTTC. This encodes CASSVSPDSYEQYF.